In its sample, the clone carrying this TCR beta chain was seen a few times. These data belong to a study of identical twins' blood T cells. Reared together, all three twin pairs probably met the same infectious agents and vaccines. As processed by the authors: Each library had about 2 to 4 million CDR3 reads and about 95,000 to nearly 550,000 clonotypes. In TCRdb, the 5' RACE reads were re-called with MiXCR into one record per CDR3 protein. These V and J calls are TCRdb output, not the study's own analysis. This sample has a few hundred thousand distinct CDR3 sequences; over 25% occur once, and the top ten carry approximately 6.6%. The V gene's germline CDR1 is SGHDN and CDR2 FVKESK. The CDR3 length is 13 residues. Deletions cut 5 bases from V and 9 bases from J, with 14 bases between.

This TCR derives from a woman aged 18-49 years in good health. The specimen was PBMCs. The chain has TRBV14 and TRBJ1-5, with D possibly being TRBD1 (5 bases). The CDR3 protein is CASSRTRNGPQHF. The CDR3 DNA sequence: TGTGCCAGCAGCAGGACAAGGAATGGGCCCCAGCATTTT.